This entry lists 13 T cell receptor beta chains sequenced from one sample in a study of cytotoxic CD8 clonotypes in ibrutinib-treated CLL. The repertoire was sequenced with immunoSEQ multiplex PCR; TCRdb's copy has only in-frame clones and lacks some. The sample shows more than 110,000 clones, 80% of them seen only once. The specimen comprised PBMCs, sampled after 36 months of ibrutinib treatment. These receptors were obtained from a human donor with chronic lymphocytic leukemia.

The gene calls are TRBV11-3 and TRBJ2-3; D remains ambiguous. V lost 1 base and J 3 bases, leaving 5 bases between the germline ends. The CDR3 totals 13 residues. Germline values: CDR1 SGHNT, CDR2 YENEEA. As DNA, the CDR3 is TGTGCCAGCAGCTTAGTATGGACAGATACGCAGTATTTT. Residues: CASSLVWTDTQYF.

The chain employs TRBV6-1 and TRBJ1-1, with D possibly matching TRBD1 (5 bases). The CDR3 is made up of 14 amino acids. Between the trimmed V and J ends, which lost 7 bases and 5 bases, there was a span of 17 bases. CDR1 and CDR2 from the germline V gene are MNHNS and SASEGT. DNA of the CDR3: TGTGCCAGCATCAGTAGTAGGGGTAGGACTGAAGCTTTCTTT. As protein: CASISSRGRTEAFF.

The CDR3 sequence is CASSVSGFGGYTF. In nucleotides, the CDR3 is TGTGCCAGCAGCGTGTCAGGGTTTGGCGGCTACACCTTC. V and J are TRBV9 and TRBJ1-2, with a possible D match to TRBD1 (5 bases). CDR3 length: 13 residues. Germline values: CDR1 SGDLS, CDR2 YYNGEE. The V end lost 2 bases, the J end lost 8 bases, and 13 bases lay between the germline ends.

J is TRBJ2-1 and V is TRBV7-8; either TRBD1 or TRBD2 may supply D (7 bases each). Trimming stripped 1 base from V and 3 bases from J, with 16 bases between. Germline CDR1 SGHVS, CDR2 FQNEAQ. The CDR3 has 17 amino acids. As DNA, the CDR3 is TGTGCCAGCAGCTTAGGGGGGGGACAGCCATACTACAATGAGCAGTTCTTC. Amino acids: CASSLGGGQPYYNEQFF.

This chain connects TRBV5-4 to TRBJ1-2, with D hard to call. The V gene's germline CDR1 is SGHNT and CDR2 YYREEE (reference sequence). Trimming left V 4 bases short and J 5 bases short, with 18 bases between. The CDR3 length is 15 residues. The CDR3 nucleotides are TGTGCCAGCAGCCCCGGCGGGAACACACCTTATGGCTACACCTTC. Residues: CASSPGGNTPYGYTF.

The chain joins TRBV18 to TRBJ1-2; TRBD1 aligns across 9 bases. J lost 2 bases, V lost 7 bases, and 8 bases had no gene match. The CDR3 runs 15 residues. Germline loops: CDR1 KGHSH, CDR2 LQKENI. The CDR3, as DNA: TGTGCCAGCTTGGCCGGGACAGGGCTAAACTATGGCTACACCTTC. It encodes CASLAGTGLNYGYTF.

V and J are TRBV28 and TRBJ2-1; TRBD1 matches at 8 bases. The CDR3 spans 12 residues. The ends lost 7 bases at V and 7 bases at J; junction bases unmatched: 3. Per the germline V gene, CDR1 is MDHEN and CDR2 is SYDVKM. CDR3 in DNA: TGTGCCAGCATACGACAGGGGAATGAGCAGTTCTTC. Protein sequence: CASIRQGNEQFF.

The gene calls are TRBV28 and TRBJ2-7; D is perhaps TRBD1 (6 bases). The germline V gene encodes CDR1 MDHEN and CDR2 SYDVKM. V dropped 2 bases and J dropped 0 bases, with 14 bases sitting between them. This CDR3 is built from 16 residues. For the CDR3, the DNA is TGTGCCAGCAGTTTAAAGCCAGGGGACCTCTCCTACGAGCAGTACTTC. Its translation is CASSLKPGDLSYEQYF.

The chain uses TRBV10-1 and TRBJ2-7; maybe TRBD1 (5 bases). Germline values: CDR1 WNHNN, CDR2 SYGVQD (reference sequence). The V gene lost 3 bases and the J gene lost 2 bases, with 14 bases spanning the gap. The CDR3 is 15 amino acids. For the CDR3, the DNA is TGCGCCAGCAGTGAATCACTGACAGCTACCTACGAGCAGTACTTC. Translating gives CASSESLTATYEQYF.

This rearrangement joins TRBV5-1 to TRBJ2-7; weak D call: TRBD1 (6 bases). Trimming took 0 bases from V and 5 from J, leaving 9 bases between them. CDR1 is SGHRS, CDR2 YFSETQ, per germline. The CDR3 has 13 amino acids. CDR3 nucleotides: TGCGCCAGCAGCTTGGTGGGGGCAGACGAGCAGTACTTC. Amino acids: CASSLVGADEQYF.

The CDR3 DNA follows: TGTGCCAGCAGCCGCCCGGGGTGGCTTTTCATCAATGAGCAGTTCTTC. This sequence encodes CASSRPGWLFINEQFF. The chain carries TRBV14 and TRBJ2-1; possibly TRBD2 for D (5 bases). The CDR3 covers 16 residues. In germline, CDR1 is SGHDN, CDR2 FVKESK. Trimming pared 4 bases from V and 6 bases from J, leaving 19 bases between.

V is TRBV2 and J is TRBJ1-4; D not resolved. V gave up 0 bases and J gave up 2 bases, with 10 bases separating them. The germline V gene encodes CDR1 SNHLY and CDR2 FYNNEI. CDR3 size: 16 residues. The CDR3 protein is CASSEAYRDTNEKLFF. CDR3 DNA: TGTGCCAGCAGTGAAGCTTACAGAGACACTAATGAAAAACTGTTTTTT.

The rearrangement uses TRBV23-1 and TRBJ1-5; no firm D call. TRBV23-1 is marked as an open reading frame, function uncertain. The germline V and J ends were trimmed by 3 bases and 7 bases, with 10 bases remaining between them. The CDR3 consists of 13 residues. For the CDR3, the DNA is TGCGCCAGCAGTCACACAATTTCCCAGCCCCAGCATTTT. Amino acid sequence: CASSHTISQPQHF.